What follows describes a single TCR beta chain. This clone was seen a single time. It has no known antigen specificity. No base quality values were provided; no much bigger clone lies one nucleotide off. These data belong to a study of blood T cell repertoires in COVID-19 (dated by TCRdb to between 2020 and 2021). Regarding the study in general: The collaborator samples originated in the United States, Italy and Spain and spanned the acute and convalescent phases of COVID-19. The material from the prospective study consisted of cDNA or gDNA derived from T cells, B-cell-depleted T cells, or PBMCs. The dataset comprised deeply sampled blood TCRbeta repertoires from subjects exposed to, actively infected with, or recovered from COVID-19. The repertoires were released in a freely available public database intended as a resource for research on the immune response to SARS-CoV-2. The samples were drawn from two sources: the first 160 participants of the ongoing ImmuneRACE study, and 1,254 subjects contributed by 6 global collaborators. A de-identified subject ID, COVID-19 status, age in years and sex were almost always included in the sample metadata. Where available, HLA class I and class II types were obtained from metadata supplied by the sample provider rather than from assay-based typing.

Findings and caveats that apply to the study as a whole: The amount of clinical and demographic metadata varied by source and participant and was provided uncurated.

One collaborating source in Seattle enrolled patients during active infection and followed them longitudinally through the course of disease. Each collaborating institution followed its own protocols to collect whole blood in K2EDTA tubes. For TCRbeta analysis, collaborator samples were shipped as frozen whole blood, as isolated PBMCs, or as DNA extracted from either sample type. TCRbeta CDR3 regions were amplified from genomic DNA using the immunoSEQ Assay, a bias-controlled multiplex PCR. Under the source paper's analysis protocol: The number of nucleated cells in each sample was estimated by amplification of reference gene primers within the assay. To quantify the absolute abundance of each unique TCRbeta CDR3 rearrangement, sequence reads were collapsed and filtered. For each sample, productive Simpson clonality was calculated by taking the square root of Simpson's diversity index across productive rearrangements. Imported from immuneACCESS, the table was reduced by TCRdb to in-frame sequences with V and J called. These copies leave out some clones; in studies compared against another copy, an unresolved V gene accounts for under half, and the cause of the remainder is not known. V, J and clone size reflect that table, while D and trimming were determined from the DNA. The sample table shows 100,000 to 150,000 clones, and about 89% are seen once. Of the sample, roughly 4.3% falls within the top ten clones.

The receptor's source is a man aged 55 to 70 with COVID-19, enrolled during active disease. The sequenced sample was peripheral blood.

DNA sequence: TGTGCCAGCAGTCTGGGACAGCGCCTGGAAGCTTTCTTT. Translated, this is CASSLGQRLEAFF. The chain joins TRBV6-5 to TRBJ1-1, with 7 central nucleotides matching TRBD1. The CDR3 starts with the cysteine, ends with the phenylalanine, and has 13 residues. Only the CDR3 region is kept as DNA, spanning 39 bases read in frame from base 1. Trimming accounts for 5 bases at V and 8 bases at J, while the number of junction bases matched to no gene is 8. The germline V gene gives CDR1 as MNHEY and CDR2 as SVGAGI.